A single sample is the source of the 3 T cell receptor beta chains below, sequenced in a study of blood T cell repertoires in COVID-19. Clones were sequenced by immunoSEQ multiplex PCR, and TCRdb holds only the in-frame ones, with some missing. The repertoire holds some 300,000 clones, roughly 91% seen once, with roughly a tenth in the top ten. Sequenced sample: PBMCs or T cells enriched from blood (not recorded which). The receptors come from a woman aged 25 to 45 who had recovered from COVID-19.

This clone was seen once. The chain has TRBV27 and TRBJ2-1, with TRBD2 matching over 9 bases. Germline V lookup: CDR1 MNHEY, CDR2 SMNVEV (reference sequence). The CDR3 has 15 amino acids. J gave up 6 bases and V 4 bases, and 7 bases lay outside the gene matches. The CDR3 is CASSSTSGWRNEQFF. DNA for the CDR3: TGTGCCAGCAGTTCTACTAGCGGGTGGCGCAATGAGCAGTTCTTC.

Regarding this clone: A read error may produce the germline difference seen at one junction end. The V call is TRBV20-1, the J call TRBJ2-7; TRBD2 is a possible D gene (6 bases). The CDR3 has 12 amino acids. CDR1 is DFQATT and CDR2 is SNEGSKA in the germline V gene (reference sequence). The CDR3 DNA sequence: TGCAGTGCTAGTAATCCGGGACTGACTCACGAATTC. Its protein is CSASNPGLTHEF.

This chain connects TRBV19 to TRBJ2-2; D perhaps matches TRBD1 (7 bases). The CDR3 is made up of 15 amino acids. Per germline, CDR1 LNHDA and CDR2 SQIVND (reference sequence). V lost 11 bases, J lost 6 bases, and 22 bases lay in between. The CDR3, as DNA: TGTGCCTCCAGGGGGGACATAGCGGACCCCGGGGAGCTGTTTTTT. This gives the protein CASRGDIADPGELFF.